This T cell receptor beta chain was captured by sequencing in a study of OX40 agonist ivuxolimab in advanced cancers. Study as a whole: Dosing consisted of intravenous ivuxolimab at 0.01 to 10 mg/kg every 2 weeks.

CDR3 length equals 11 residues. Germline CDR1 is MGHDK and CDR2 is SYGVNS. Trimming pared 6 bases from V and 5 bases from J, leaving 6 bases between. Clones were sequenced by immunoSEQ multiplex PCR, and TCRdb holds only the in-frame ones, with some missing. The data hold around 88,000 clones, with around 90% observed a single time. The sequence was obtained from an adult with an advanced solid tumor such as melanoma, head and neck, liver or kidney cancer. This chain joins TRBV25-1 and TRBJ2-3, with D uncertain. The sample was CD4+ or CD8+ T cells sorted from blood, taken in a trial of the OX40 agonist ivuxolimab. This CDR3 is CASSVLDTQYF. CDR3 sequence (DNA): TGTGCCAGCAGCGTCCTAGATACGCAGTATTTT.